This TCR beta chain appears in the sequencing data of a study of shared clonotypes between healthy human individuals. PCR replicates performed on unsorted PBMC used roughly 320 ng DNA, approximately 30,000 T cell genomes. Authors' methods: Filtering differed, since immunoSEQ gave only junction sequences and no quality scores. The method was immunoSEQ multiplex PCR; TCRdb's version includes in-frame clones alone and lacks a portion of them. The V and J calls and clone size come from that table; D and trimming were worked out from the DNA. The sample has about 480,000 clones; 75% to 80% are singletons. Study results and caveats: Specimens sampled were limited to blood, with tissue repertoires likely differing.

Genomic DNA for unsorted samples was obtained from around 97 million PBMCs. For this clone: Its antigen is unknown.

Sequencing was done on a sample of PBMCs. This receptor was identified in a woman between 40 and 50 years old in good health. Some clones in this sample may be carry-over from other donors' samples.

The CDR3 sequence: CASSIQQGNQPQHF. CDR3 nucleotide sequence: TGTGCCAGTAGTATCCAACAGGGCAATCAGCCCCAGCATTTT. V is TRBV19 and J is TRBJ1-5; possibly TRBD1 for D (5 bases). CDR3 length: 14 residues. Deletions cut 3 bases from V and 2 bases from J, with 8 bases between. Germline CDR1 is LNHDA and CDR2 is SQIVND (reference sequence). The whole variable domain, filled in from reference TRBV19 and TRBJ1-5, reads DGGITQSPKYLFRKEGQNVTLSCEQNLNHDAMYWYRQDPGQGLRLIYYSQIVNDFQKGDIAEGYSVSREKKESFPLTVTSAQKNPTAFYLCASSIQQGNQPQHFGDGTRLSIL.